The entry that follows covers one TCR beta chain sequence. No antigen is known for it. The sample originates from a study of cytomegalovirus exposure and HLA in healthy donors. Study-level results: Near-uniform donor sequencing depth was presumed by presence/absence analyses.

This CDR3 is built from 15 residues. V was clipped by 0 bases and J by 6 bases, with 10 bases between them. Looked up from germline, CDR1 is SGHNT and CDR2 is YYREEE (reference sequence). Vbeta (60) and Jbeta (13) primers were used in the PCR. Clones were sequenced by immunoSEQ multiplex PCR, and TCRdb holds only the in-frame ones, with some missing. The sample lists 200,000 to 250,000 clones, around 89% occurring once. The chain combines TRBV5-4 with TRBJ1-6; D is perhaps TRBD1 (5 bases). The clonotype originates from a woman aged 18-29 years in good health and CMV-seronegative. The sample consisted of PBMCs. CDR3 sequence: CASSLATAPNSPLHF. The CDR3 nucleotides read TGTGCCAGCAGCTTGGCGACAGCCCCTAATTCACCCCTCCACTTT. Combining the CDR3 with reference TRBV5-4 and TRBJ1-6 gives the whole variable domain ETGVTQSPTHLIKTRGQQVTLRCSSQSGHNTVSWYQQALGQGPQFIFQYYREEENGRGNFPPRFSGLQFPNYSSELNVNALELDDSALYLCASSLATAPNSPLHFGNGTRLTVT.